The 21 T cell receptor beta chains given below trace back to one sample, sequenced in a study of cytomegalovirus exposure and HLA in healthy donors. The PCR made use of 60 Vbeta and 13 Jbeta primers. Produced via immunoSEQ multiplex PCR; TCRdb's table is partial and in-frame only. The sample yields about 93,000 clones, 82% seen once. Material: PBMCs. The receptor source for this set is a man aged 50-59 years in good health and CMV-seronegative.

The CDR3 loop reads CASSYYIDRASTEAFF. The CDR3 nucleotides read TGTGCCAGCAGTTATTATATTGACAGGGCCTCCACTGAAGCTTTCTTT. The chain employs TRBV7-8 and TRBJ1-1; 7 bases are shared with TRBD1. This CDR3 contains 16 residues. CDR1 and CDR2 (germline): SGHVS, FQNEAQ. With V trimmed by 6 bases and J by 4 bases, 14 bases remained unmatched.

The CDR3 loop reads CSVLAGQGTEAFF. In nucleotides, the CDR3 is TGCAGCGTCCTAGCGGGACAGGGGACTGAAGCTTTCTTT. The rearrangement uses TRBV29-1 and TRBJ1-1; 10 nucleotides line up with TRBD1. This CDR3 is built from 13 residues. Looked up from germline, CDR1 is SQVTM and CDR2 is ANQGSEA. J lost 5 bases, V lost 6 bases, and 6 bases had no gene match. Full variable domain (outside the CDR3, taken from reference TRBV29-1 and TRBJ1-1): SAVISQKPSRDICQRGTSLTIQCQVDSQVTMMFWYRQQPGQSLTLIATANQGSEATYESGFVIDKFPISRPNLTFSTLTVSNMSPEDSSIYLCSVLAGQGTEAFFGQGTRLTVV.

This chain uses TRBV19 with TRBJ2-1; 13 bases fit TRBD2. Germline CDR1 is LNHDA and CDR2 is SQIVND (reference sequence). After removal of 3 bases from V and 8 bases from J, the junction contained 10 bases not matched to a gene. CDR3 length equals 17 residues. This CDR3 reads CASSITVRGLAGYEQFF. In nucleotides, the CDR3 is TGTGCCAGTAGTATTACCGTAAGGGGACTAGCGGGATATGAGCAGTTCTTC.

This rearrangement joins TRBV5-5 to TRBJ2-1; D gene uncertain. Germline values: CDR1 SGHKS, CDR2 YYEKEE (reference sequence). V was shortened by 0 bases and J by 2 bases, with 6 bases between the two germline ends. The CDR3 contains 14 residues. CDR3 sequence: CASSLESTYNEQFF. The CDR3, as DNA: TGTGCCAGCAGCTTGGAGAGCACCTACAATGAGCAGTTCTTC.

This chain joins TRBV9 and TRBJ2-3; TRBD2 matches at 12 bases. The CDR3 spans 15 residues. V was clipped by 3 bases and J by 3 bases; unmatched bases: 2. Germline CDR1 SGDLS, CDR2 YYNGEE. CDR3 DNA sequence: TGTGCCAGCAGCGAAGGGACTAGCGGGACAGATACGCAGTATTTT. Translated: CASSEGTSGTDTQYF.

With regard to this clone: A read error may produce the germline difference seen at one junction end. This chain connects TRBV7-7 to TRBJ2-7; 7 nucleotides agree with TRBD1. Germline assignment: CDR1 SSHAT and CDR2 FNYEAQ (reference sequence). The CDR3 contains 15 residues. The CDR3 loop is CASSLAPTGIDEQYF. The DNA for the CDR3 is TGTGCTAGCAGCTTAGCGCCGACAGGGATCGACGAGCAGTACTTC.

This chain joins TRBV7-9 and TRBJ2-7, with D possibly TRBD1 on 5 matching bases. The V end was cut by 5 bases, the J end by 0 bases, with 11 bases between. This CDR3 spans 14 amino acids. Germline values: CDR1 SEHNR, CDR2 FQNEAQ (reference sequence). Here the CDR3 reads CASSPGAGSYEQYF. In nucleotides, the CDR3 is TGTGCCAGCAGCCCTGGGGCAGGCTCCTACGAGCAGTACTTC.

The chain combines TRBV6-1 with TRBJ2-1; TRBD1 agrees at 7 bases. Germline CDR1 is MNHNS and CDR2 is SASEGT. With 5 bases clipped from V and 9 bases from J, the junction kept 10 bases outside the gene matches. This CDR3 has 14 residues. CDR3 sequence reads: CASSSPSEGAEQFF. In DNA form, the CDR3 reads TGTGCCAGCAGTTCCCCTTCTGAGGGGGCTGAGCAGTTCTTC.

The rearrangement links TRBV28 to TRBJ2-6; possible D gene TRBD2, 5 bases. Trimming removed 6 bases at V and 0 bases at J, with 12 bases between. The CDR3 extends over 16 amino acids. CDR1 MDHEN and CDR2 SYDVKM come from the germline V gene. CDR3 bases: TGTGCCAGCAGCTCCTTCGGACTCTCTGGGGCCAACGTCCTGACTTTC. It encodes CASSSFGLSGANVLTF.

This clone has a single count. V is TRBV9 and J is TRBJ2-3; maybe TRBD1 (6 bases). Germline V gene sequence: CDR1 SGDLS, CDR2 YYNGEE. Trimming took 0 bases from V and 0 from J, leaving 14 bases between them. The CDR3 loop spans 17 amino acids. The DNA for the CDR3 is TGTGCCAGCAGCGTAGGAATTGGACAGCTTAGCACAGATACGCAGTATTTT. Protein sequence: CASSVGIGQLSTDTQYF.

This sequence joins TRBV27 and TRBJ2-7, with D maybe TRBD1 (6 bases). The V end was cut by 5 bases, the J end by 1 base, with 9 bases between. This CDR3 is built from 13 residues. Germline CDR1 and CDR2: MNHEY and SMNVEV (reference sequence). This CDR3 reads CASSLDRSYEQYF. CDR3 in DNA: TGTGCCAGCAGTCTGGACAGATCCTACGAGCAGTACTTC.

The V call is TRBV7-8, the J call TRBJ2-5; 14 bases agree with TRBD2. Germline trimming cut 5 bases from V and 5 bases from J; bases unmatched to any gene: 4. The CDR3 extends over 15 amino acids. Germline V lookup: CDR1 SGHVS, CDR2 FQNEAQ. CDR3 region: CASSARTSGRETQYF. The CDR3 region has the DNA TGTGCCAGCAGCGCCCGGACTAGCGGGAGGGAGACCCAGTACTTC.

V and J are TRBV28 and TRBJ1-5; D is possibly TRBD1 (6 bases). Germline V gives CDR1 MDHEN, CDR2 SYDVKM. The V end lost 8 bases, the J end lost 5 bases, and 19 bases lay between the germline ends. This CDR3 spans 15 amino acids. The chain's CDR3 is CASGKVAGDHQPQHF. CDR3 coding DNA: TGTGCCAGCGGTAAGGTGGCAGGGGATCATCAGCCCCAGCATTTT.

The genes are TRBV7-9 and TRBJ2-5; 7 nucleotides match TRBD1. Germline CDR1 SEHNR, CDR2 FQNEAQ (reference sequence). Germline trimming cut 1 base from V and 4 bases from J; bases unmatched to any gene: 9. The CDR3 runs 16 residues. The CDR3 coding sequence is TGTGCCAGCAGCTTAGACACGACAGGGCTGGTAGAGACCCAGTACTTC. Translated: CASSLDTTGLVETQYF.

This clone occurred a few times. CDR3 amino acids: CASSPFPQGGHSGANVLTF. The CDR3 DNA is TGTGCCAGCAGTCCCTTTCCACAGGGGGGACACTCTGGGGCCAACGTCCTGACTTTC. The chain has TRBV28 and TRBJ2-6; 8 bases agree with TRBD1. The CDR3 runs 19 residues. With V trimmed by 5 bases and J by 0 bases, 12 bases remained unmatched. Germline V CDR1 and CDR2: MDHEN, SYDVKM. Combining the CDR3 with reference TRBV28 and TRBJ2-6 gives the whole variable domain DVKVTQSSRYLVKRTGEKVFLECVQDMDHENMFWYRQDPGLGLRLIYFSYDVKMKEKGDIPEGYSVSREKKERFSLILESASTNQTSMYLCASSPFPQGGHSGANVLTFGAGSRLTVL.

The chain carries TRBV7-3 and TRBJ2-7, with 9 bases fitting TRBD2. Germline CDR1 SGHTA, CDR2 FQGTGA. After removal of 4 bases from V and 2 bases from J, the junction contained 9 bases not matched to a gene. The CDR3 length is 16 residues. CDR3 DNA: TGTGCCAGCAGCTCCCGGGGTGCTAGCGGGACCTACGAGCAGTACTTC. It encodes CASSSRGASGTYEQYF.

This chain links TRBV9 with TRBJ2-1; D is perhaps TRBD1 (7 bases). Germline V gene sequence: CDR1 SGDLS, CDR2 YYNGEE. V was cut by 2 bases and J by 9 bases, with 12 bases left in between. The CDR3 spans 13 residues. DNA for the CDR3: TGTGCCAGCAGCGTGGCAGGGGGGTTTGAGCAGTTCTTC. Protein sequence: CASSVAGGFEQFF.

The gene calls are TRBV28 and TRBJ1-1, with D hard to call. Trimming pared 9 bases from V and 2 bases from J, leaving 13 bases between. Per the germline V gene, CDR1 is MDHEN and CDR2 is SYDVKM. CDR3 length: 13 residues. DNA of the CDR3: TGTGCCAGTAGCGTCAGTCTCAACACTGAAGCTTTCTTT. It encodes CASSVSLNTEAFF.

The rearrangement joins TRBV29-1 to TRBJ2-7; 11 bases line up with TRBD1. Germline loops: CDR1 SQVTM, CDR2 ANQGSEA. The ends lost 4 bases at V and 5 bases at J; junction bases unmatched: 1. The CDR3 sequence is 12 residues long. The CDR3 nucleotides are TGCAGCGTTGGGGGACAGGGGGACGAGCAGTACTTC. This encodes CSVGGQGDEQYF.

The genes are TRBV27 and TRBJ2-7, with D tentatively TRBD1 (6 bases). The germline V and J ends were trimmed by 6 bases and 1 base, with 10 bases remaining between them. CDR3 size: 13 residues. Germline V lookup: CDR1 MNHEY, CDR2 SMNVEV (reference sequence). In DNA form, the CDR3 reads TGTGCCAGCAGACAGGGTGGTTCCTACGAGCAGTACTTC. Translating it yields CASRQGGSYEQYF.

The genes are TRBV27 and TRBJ2-7, with a weak D call TRBD1 (6 bases). V lost 2 bases and J lost 3, with 14 bases in between. The V gene's germline CDR1 is MNHEY and CDR2 SMNVEV (reference sequence). CDR3 length: 15 residues. The CDR3 loop reads CASSLVTGQIYEQYF. The DNA for the CDR3 is TGTGCCAGCAGTTTAGTCACCGGACAGATCTACGAGCAGTACTTC.